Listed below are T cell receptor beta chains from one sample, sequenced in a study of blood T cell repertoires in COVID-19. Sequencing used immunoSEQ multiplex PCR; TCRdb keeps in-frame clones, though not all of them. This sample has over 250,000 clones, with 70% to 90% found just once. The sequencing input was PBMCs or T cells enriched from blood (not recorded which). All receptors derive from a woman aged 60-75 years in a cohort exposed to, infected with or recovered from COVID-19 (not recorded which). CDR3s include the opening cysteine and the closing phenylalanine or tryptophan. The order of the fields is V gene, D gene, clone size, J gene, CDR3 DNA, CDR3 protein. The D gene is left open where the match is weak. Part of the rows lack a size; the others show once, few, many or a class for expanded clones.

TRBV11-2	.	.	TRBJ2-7	TGTGCCAGCAGCCGGAAGGCGGGAACACCCTACGAGCAGTACTTC	CASSRKAGTPYEQYF
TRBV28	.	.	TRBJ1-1	TGTGCCAGCAGTTTAAGGGGAGGGGGCACTGAAGCTTTCTTT	CASSLRGGGTEAFF
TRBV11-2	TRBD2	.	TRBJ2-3	TGTGCCAGCAGCTTAGTGTCCTGGGCGGGAGGGCCGGCAGATACGCAGTATTTT	CASSLVSWAGGPADTQYF
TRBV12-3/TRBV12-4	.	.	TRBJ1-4	TGTGCCAGCAGTTTAGCAGGGGGTGAAAAACTGTTTTTT	CASSLAGGEKLFF
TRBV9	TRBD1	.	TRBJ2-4	TGTGCCAGCAGCCCCTACAGGGGGCGTGTGGGAAACATTCAGTACTTC	CASSPYRGRVGNIQYF
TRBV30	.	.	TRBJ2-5	TGTGCCTGGAGTTATTACGATCTGGTGGCAGGGGAGGAGACCCAGTACTTC	CAWSYYDLVAGEETQYF
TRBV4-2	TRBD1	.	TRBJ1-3	TGTGCCAGCAGCCAAGCAGGGGGCGACGGAAACACCATATATTTT	CASSQAGGDGNTIYF
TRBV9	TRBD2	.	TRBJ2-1	TGTGCCAGCAGCGTAGATGGACTAGCGGGAGGAGTCTACAATGAGCAGTTCTTC	CASSVDGLAGGVYNEQFF
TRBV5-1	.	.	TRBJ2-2	TGCGCCAGCAGACTAGATCTCACCGGGGAGCTGTTTTTT	CASRLDLTGELFF
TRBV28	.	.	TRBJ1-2	TGTGCCAGCAGTTTATACCAGGCCGGATCCTATGGCTACACCTTC	CASSLYQAGSYGYTF
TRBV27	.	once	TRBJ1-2	TGTGCCAGCAGTTCCGATCGGGGGGGCCGGGGCTACACCTTC	CASSSDRGGRGYTF
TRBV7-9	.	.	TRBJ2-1	TGTGCCAGCAGCTTAATGCTGGCGGGAGAGCAGTTCTTC	CASSLMLAGEQFF
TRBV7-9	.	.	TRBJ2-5	TGTGCCAGCAGCTCTAGGGGTGGGGAGACCCAGTACTTC	CASSSRGGETQYF
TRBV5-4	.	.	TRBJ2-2	TGTGCCAGCAGCTTGGGTCTGGCTGGTACCGGGGAGCTGTTTTTT	CASSLGLAGTGELFF
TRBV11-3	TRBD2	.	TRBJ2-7	TGTGCCAGCAGCTTAGACGGGACTAGTCGGAAGCAGTACTTC	CASSLDGTSRKQYF
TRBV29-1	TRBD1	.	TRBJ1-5	TGCAGCGTGGGGACAGGGGGACAGCCCCAGCATTTT	CSVGTGGQPQHF
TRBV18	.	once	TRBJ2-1	TGTGCCAGCTCACCCAGTCGACAGCCGTACAATGAGCAGTTCTTC	CASSPSRQPYNEQFF
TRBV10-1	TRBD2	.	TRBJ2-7	TGCGCCAGCAGTTCGGGAGGCTACGAGCAGTACTTC	CASSSGGYEQYF
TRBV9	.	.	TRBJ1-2	TGTGCCAGCAGCGTAGCCCGCGACCAGGGGCAGAAGACCTATGGCTACACCTTC	CASSVARDQGQKTYGYTF
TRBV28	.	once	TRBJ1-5	TGTGCCAGCGAGCCGCTCAGACAAATCGGCAATCAGCCCCAGCATTTT	CASEPLRQIGNQPQHF
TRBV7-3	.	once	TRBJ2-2	TGTGCCAGCAGCTTAATCGCAGCGGGTTCGAACACCGGGGAGCTGTTTTTT	CASSLIAAGSNTGELFF
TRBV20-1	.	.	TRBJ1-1	TGCAGGTGGGCTTTGAACACTGAAGCTTTCTTT	CRWALNTEAFF
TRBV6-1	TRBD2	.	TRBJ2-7	TGTGCCAGCAGTGAAGCGGGAGGGCCCTACGAGCAGTACTTC	CASSEAGGPYEQYF
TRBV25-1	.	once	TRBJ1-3	TGTGCCAGCGGACAGACCTCTGGAAACACCATATATTTT	CASGQTSGNTIYF
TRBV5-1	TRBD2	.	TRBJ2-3	TGCGCCAGCAGCGTCGGGGGGGCCACAGATACGCAGTATTTT	CASSVGGATDTQYF
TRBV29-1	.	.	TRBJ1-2	TGCAGCGTTGAAGACCTGACAGGAGCCTATGGCTACACCTTC	CSVEDLTGAYGYTF
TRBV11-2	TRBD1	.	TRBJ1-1	TGTGCCAGCAGCTTAGACGGGACAGTGGGATACACTGAAGCTTTCTTT	CASSLDGTVGYTEAFF
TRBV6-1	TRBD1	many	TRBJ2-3	TGTGCCAGCAGTGAGGGGACAGGGGGCGCAGATACGCAGTATTTT	CASSEGTGGADTQYF
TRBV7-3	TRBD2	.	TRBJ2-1	TGTGCCAGCAGCCCGGGGGGCAATGAGCAGTTCTTC	CASSPGGNEQFF
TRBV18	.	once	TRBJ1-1	TGTGCCAGCTCACTAAACAGGGATTGGACTGAAGCTTTCTTT	CASSLNRDWTEAFF
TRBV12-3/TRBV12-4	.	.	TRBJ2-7	TGTGCCAGCAGGATAACTGGTTCCTACGAGCAGTACTTC	CASRITGSYEQYF
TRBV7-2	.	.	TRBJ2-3	TGTGCCAGCAGCCACAGGGGCACAGATACGCAGTATTTT	CASSHRGTDTQYF
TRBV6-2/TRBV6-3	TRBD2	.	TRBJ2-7	TGTGCCAGCAGTTACTCGGGACTAGCGGATTTTGGGGCCTACGAGCAGTACTTC	CASSYSGLADFGAYEQYF
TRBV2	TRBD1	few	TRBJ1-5	TGTGCCAGCAGCGCCACAGGGGGTCAGCCCCAGCATTTT	CASSATGGQPQHF
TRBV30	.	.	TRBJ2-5	TGTGCCTGGAGTGGTAGTCGAGAGACCCAGTACTTC	CAWSGSRETQYF
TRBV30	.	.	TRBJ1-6	TGTGCCTGGAGTGTCTCCGGTCCCGGGGAGTCACCCCTCCACTTT	CAWSVSGPGESPLHF
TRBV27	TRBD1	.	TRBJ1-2	TGTGCCAGCAGTTACCTACAGGGGAACTATGGCTACACCTTC	CASSYLQGNYGYTF
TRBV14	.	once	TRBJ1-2	TGTGCCAGCAGCCAGACAGTACCCTATGGCTACACCTTC	CASSQTVPYGYTF
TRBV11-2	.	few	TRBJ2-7	TGTGCCAGCAGCTTAGAGAGGGCCTCCTACGAGCAGTACTTC	CASSLERASYEQYF
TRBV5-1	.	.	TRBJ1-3	TGCGCCAGCAGCGGGCGCGAGTCCGGAAACACCATATATTTT	CASSGRESGNTIYF
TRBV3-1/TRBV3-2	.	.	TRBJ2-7	TGTGCCAGCAGTGGCGGGTACGGGGGAGTCTACGAGCAGTACTTC	CASSGGYGGVYEQYF